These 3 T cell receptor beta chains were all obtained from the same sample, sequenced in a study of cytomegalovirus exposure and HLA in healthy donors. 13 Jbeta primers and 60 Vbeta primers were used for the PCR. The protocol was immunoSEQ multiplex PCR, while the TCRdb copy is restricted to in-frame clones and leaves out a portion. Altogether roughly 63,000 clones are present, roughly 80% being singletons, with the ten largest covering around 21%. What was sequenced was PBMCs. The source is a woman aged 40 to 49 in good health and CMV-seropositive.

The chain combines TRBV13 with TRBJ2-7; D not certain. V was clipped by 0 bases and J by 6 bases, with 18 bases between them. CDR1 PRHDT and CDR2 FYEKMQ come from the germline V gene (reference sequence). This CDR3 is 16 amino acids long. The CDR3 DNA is TGTGCCAGCAGCTTAGGCGCCCGGAGTTTTATCGGCGAGCAGTACTTC. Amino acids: CASSLGARSFIGEQYF.

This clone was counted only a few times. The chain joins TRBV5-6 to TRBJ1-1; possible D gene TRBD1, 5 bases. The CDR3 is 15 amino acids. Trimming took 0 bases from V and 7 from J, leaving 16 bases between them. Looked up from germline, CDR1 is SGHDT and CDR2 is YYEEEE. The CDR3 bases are TGTGCCAGCAGCTTGGGAATCGGGGGGGGATTTGAAGCTTTCTTT. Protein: CASSLGIGGGFEAFF. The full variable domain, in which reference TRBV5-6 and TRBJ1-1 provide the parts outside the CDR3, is DAGVTQSPTHLIKTRGQQVTLRCSPKSGHDTVSWYQQALGQGPQFIFQYYEEEERQRGNFPDRFSGHQFPNYSSELNVNALLLGDSALYLCASSLGIGGGFEAFFGQGTRLTVV.

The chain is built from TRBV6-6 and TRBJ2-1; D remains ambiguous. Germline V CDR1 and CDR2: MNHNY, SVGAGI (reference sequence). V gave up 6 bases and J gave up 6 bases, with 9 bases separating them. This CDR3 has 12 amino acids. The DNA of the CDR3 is TGTGCCAGCAGCCCCACACGCAATGAGCAGTTCTTC. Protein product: CASSPTRNEQFF.